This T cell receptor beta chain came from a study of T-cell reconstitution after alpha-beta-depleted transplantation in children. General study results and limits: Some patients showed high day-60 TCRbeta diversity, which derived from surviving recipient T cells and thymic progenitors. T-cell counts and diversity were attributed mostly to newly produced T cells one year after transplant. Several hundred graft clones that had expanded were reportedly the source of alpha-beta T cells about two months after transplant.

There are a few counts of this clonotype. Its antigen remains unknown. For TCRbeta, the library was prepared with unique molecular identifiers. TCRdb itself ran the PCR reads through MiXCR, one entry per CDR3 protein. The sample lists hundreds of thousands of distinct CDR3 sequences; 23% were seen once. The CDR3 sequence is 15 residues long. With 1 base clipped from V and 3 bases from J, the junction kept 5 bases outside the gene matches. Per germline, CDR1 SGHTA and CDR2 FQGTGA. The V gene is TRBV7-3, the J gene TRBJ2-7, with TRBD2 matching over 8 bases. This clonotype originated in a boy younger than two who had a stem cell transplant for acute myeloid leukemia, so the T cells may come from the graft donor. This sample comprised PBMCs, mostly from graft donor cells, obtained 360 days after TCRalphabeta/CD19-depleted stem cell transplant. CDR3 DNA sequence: TGTGCCAGCAGCTTAAGCGGGACTAGTATCTACGAGCAGTACTTC. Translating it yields CASSLSGTSIYEQYF.